A selection of T cell receptor beta chains follows, all from one sample in a study of blood T cell repertoires in COVID-19. Repertoires were generated with immunoSEQ multiplex PCR, while TCRdb's copy carries only in-frame clones and drops some. The data show about 42,000 clones, approximately 90% seen once. The sample taken for sequencing was peripheral blood. These TCRs come from a man aged 25 to 40 with active or convalescent COVID-19. The CDR3 runs from the conserved cysteine through the conserved F or W. Fields, in order: D gene, V gene, clone size, J gene, CDR3 protein, CDR3 DNA. D genes are given only for firm matches. Clone size is stated in some rows and not others, as once, few, many or a class when expanded.

d_call: .
v_call: TRBV18
clone_size: .
j_call: TRBJ2-5
cdr3_aa: CASSSQQGRGQETQYF
cdr3_nt: TGTGCCAGCTCAAGTCAGCAGGGAAGGGGGCAAGAGACCCAGTACTTC

d_call: .
v_call: TRBV27
clone_size: .
j_call: TRBJ1-1
cdr3_aa: CASSTGWGGGLNTEAFF
cdr3_nt: TGTGCCAGCAGTACTGGGTGGGGAGGGGGATTAAACACTGAAGCTTTCTTT

d_call: TRBD2
v_call: TRBV27
clone_size: .
j_call: TRBJ2-1
cdr3_aa: CASSLMAGGIYNEQFF
cdr3_nt: TGTGCCAGCAGTTTAATGGCGGGGGGAATATACAATGAGCAGTTCTTC

d_call: TRBD1
v_call: TRBV29-1
clone_size: .
j_call: TRBJ1-3
cdr3_aa: CSVEGAPGQAGDTIYF
cdr3_nt: TGCAGCGTTGAAGGGGCTCCGGGACAGGCAGGGGACACCATATATTTT

d_call: .
v_call: TRBV7-9
clone_size: .
j_call: TRBJ2-3
cdr3_aa: CASSRASDTQYF
cdr3_nt: TGTGCCAGCAGTCGAGCCTCAGATACGCAGTATTTT

d_call: .
v_call: TRBV4-1
clone_size: few
j_call: TRBJ1-2
cdr3_aa: CASSQAVNYGYTF
cdr3_nt: TGCGCCAGCAGCCAAGCAGTTAACTATGGCTACACCTTC

d_call: TRBD1
v_call: TRBV6-5
clone_size: once
j_call: TRBJ1-6
cdr3_aa: CASRLQGAGWSPLHF
cdr3_nt: TGTGCCAGCAGACTACAGGGGGCGGGATGGTCACCCCTCCACTTT

d_call: .
v_call: TRBV6-5
clone_size: .
j_call: TRBJ1-1
cdr3_aa: CASSYRKGGDTEAFF
cdr3_nt: TGTGCCAGCAGTTACCGGAAAGGAGGGGACACTGAAGCTTTCTTT

d_call: TRBD1
v_call: TRBV9
clone_size: .
j_call: TRBJ1-2
cdr3_aa: CASSIGTGALYGYTF
cdr3_nt: TGTGCCAGCAGCATCGGGACAGGGGCCCTCTATGGCTACACCTTC

d_call: TRBD2
v_call: TRBV3-1/TRBV3-2
clone_size: once
j_call: TRBJ2-5
cdr3_aa: CASSQEGEGRETQYF
cdr3_nt: TGTGCCAGCAGCCAAGAGGGGGAGGGCCGCGAGACCCAGTACTTC

d_call: .
v_call: TRBV5-4
clone_size: .
j_call: TRBJ1-2
cdr3_aa: CASSLGGTNYGYTF
cdr3_nt: TGTGCCAGCAGCTTGGGCGGAACTAACTATGGCTACACCTTC

d_call: .
v_call: TRBV4-2
clone_size: .
j_call: TRBJ1-5
cdr3_aa: CASSPGGPRNQPQHF
cdr3_nt: TGTGCCAGCAGCCCTGGTGGGCCTCGCAATCAGCCCCAGCATTTT

d_call: .
v_call: TRBV29-1
clone_size: .
j_call: TRBJ2-5
cdr3_aa: CSADLTGLLETQYF
cdr3_nt: TGCAGCGCGGACTTAACAGGGTTGTTGGAGACCCAGTACTTC

d_call: TRBD1
v_call: TRBV28
clone_size: .
j_call: TRBJ1-1
cdr3_aa: CASSKRQGGNAEAFF
cdr3_nt: TGTGCCAGCAGCAAAAGACAGGGGGGGAACGCTGAAGCTTTCTTT

d_call: .
v_call: TRBV18
clone_size: .
j_call: TRBJ2-7
cdr3_aa: CASSPPQGGNEQYF
cdr3_nt: TGTGCCAGCTCACCACCGCAGGGTGGTAACGAGCAGTACTTC

d_call: TRBD1
v_call: TRBV12-3/TRBV12-4
clone_size: .
j_call: TRBJ1-1
cdr3_aa: CASSLSGGTEAFF
cdr3_nt: TGTGCCAGCAGTTTATCAGGGGGCACTGAAGCTTTCTTT

d_call: .
v_call: TRBV18
clone_size: .
j_call: TRBJ1-1
cdr3_aa: CASSPKHANAEAFF
cdr3_nt: TGTGCCAGCTCACCAAAACACGCAAACGCTGAAGCTTTCTTT

d_call: .
v_call: TRBV18
clone_size: .
j_call: TRBJ2-7
cdr3_aa: CASSRVGDLREQYF
cdr3_nt: TGTGCCAGCTCACGCGTAGGGGATCTACGGGAGCAGTACTTC

d_call: TRBD2
v_call: TRBV5-5
clone_size: once
j_call: TRBJ2-7
cdr3_aa: CASSTLERGVYEQYF
cdr3_nt: TGTGCCAGCAGCACCCTAGAGCGGGGGGTCTACGAGCAGTACTTC

d_call: .
v_call: TRBV9
clone_size: .
j_call: TRBJ2-1
cdr3_aa: CASSAFGDNEQFF
cdr3_nt: TGTGCCAGCAGCGCGTTCGGTGACAATGAGCAGTTCTTC

d_call: TRBD2
v_call: TRBV2
clone_size: .
j_call: TRBJ2-5
cdr3_aa: CASSMLAGGPMETQYF
cdr3_nt: TGTGCCAGCAGTATGCTAGCGGGGGGTCCGATGGAGACCCAGTACTTC

d_call: .
v_call: TRBV14
clone_size: .
j_call: TRBJ1-2
cdr3_aa: CASSQEGGGANYGYTF
cdr3_nt: TGTGCCAGCAGCCAAGAGGGTGGAGGCGCTAACTATGGCTACACCTTC

d_call: TRBD1
v_call: TRBV27
clone_size: .
j_call: TRBJ2-3
cdr3_aa: CASSPRQGRVDTQYF
cdr3_nt: TGTGCCAGCAGTCCGAGACAGGGGCGGGTAGATACGCAGTATTTT

d_call: TRBD1
v_call: TRBV11-2
clone_size: .
j_call: TRBJ2-5
cdr3_aa: CASRPRQGKGETQYF
cdr3_nt: TGTGCCAGCAGACCACGACAGGGAAAGGGGGAGACCCAGTACTTC

d_call: TRBD1
v_call: TRBV27
clone_size: .
j_call: TRBJ1-6
cdr3_aa: CASSFSGTGLNPLHF
cdr3_nt: TGTGCCAGCAGTTTCTCCGGGACAGGGCTCAATCCCCTCCACTTT

d_call: .
v_call: TRBV5-5
clone_size: .
j_call: TRBJ2-7
cdr3_aa: CASSSQVSGYYEQYF
cdr3_nt: TGTGCCAGCAGCTCACAGGTCTCAGGGTACTACGAGCAGTACTTC

d_call: .
v_call: TRBV3-1/TRBV3-2
clone_size: .
j_call: TRBJ1-2
cdr3_aa: CASSQDLAGYTF
cdr3_nt: TGTGCCAGCAGCCAAGATTTGGCTGGCTACACCTTC

d_call: .
v_call: TRBV19
clone_size: .
j_call: TRBJ2-3
cdr3_aa: CASKVGGLTDTQYF
cdr3_nt: TGTGCCAGTAAGGTCGGCGGACTCACAGATACGCAGTATTTT

d_call: TRBD2
v_call: TRBV6-2/TRBV6-3
clone_size: .
j_call: TRBJ2-1
cdr3_aa: CASSYLAGGYNEQFF
cdr3_nt: TGTGCCAGCAGTTACCTAGCGGGAGGCTACAATGAGCAGTTCTTC

d_call: TRBD1
v_call: TRBV24-1
clone_size: .
j_call: TRBJ1-2
cdr3_aa: CATSDRDRDVGYTF
cdr3_nt: TGTGCCACCAGTGATCGGGACAGGGACGTTGGCTACACCTTC

d_call: TRBD2
v_call: TRBV24-1
clone_size: few
j_call: TRBJ2-2
cdr3_aa: CATSDPPRGSDTGELFF
cdr3_nt: TGTGCCACCAGTGACCCACCGCGGGGGAGTGACACCGGGGAGCTGTTTTTT

d_call: TRBD1
v_call: TRBV10-3
clone_size: few
j_call: TRBJ2-5
cdr3_aa: CAIREGGGETQYF
cdr3_nt: TGTGCCATCAGGGAAGGGGGCGGTGAGACCCAGTACTTC

d_call: TRBD1
v_call: TRBV3-1/TRBV3-2
clone_size: .
j_call: TRBJ1-1
cdr3_aa: CASSLKGAMNTEAFF
cdr3_nt: TGTGCCAGCAGCCTTAAGGGGGCAATGAACACTGAAGCTTTCTTT

d_call: TRBD1
v_call: TRBV10-3
clone_size: .
j_call: TRBJ1-1
cdr3_aa: CAISVRGDTEAFF
cdr3_nt: TGTGCCATCTCGGTCAGGGGGGACACTGAAGCTTTCTTT

d_call: .
v_call: TRBV2
clone_size: .
j_call: TRBJ1-2
cdr3_aa: CASSDQGYYGYTF
cdr3_nt: TGTGCCAGCAGTGATCAGGGATACTATGGCTACACCTTC

d_call: .
v_call: TRBV9
clone_size: .
j_call: TRBJ1-2
cdr3_aa: CASSALRGNYGYTF
cdr3_nt: TGTGCCAGCAGCGCTCTTCGGGGGAACTATGGCTACACCTTC

d_call: .
v_call: TRBV25-1
clone_size: .
j_call: TRBJ2-3
cdr3_aa: CASQEGQDTQYF
cdr3_nt: TGTGCCAGCCAGGAGGGCCAAGATACGCAGTATTTT

d_call: TRBD1
v_call: TRBV13
clone_size: .
j_call: TRBJ2-7
cdr3_aa: CASTEGDRENYEQYF
cdr3_nt: TGTGCCAGCACTGAAGGGGACAGGGAGAACTACGAGCAGTACTTC

d_call: .
v_call: TRBV7-6
clone_size: .
j_call: TRBJ1-1
cdr3_aa: CASSLAPVGVAFF
cdr3_nt: TGTGCCAGCAGCTTAGCACCCGTCGGGGTGGCTTTCTTT

d_call: TRBD1
v_call: TRBV7-2
clone_size: .
j_call: TRBJ1-5
cdr3_aa: CASSERTGTYSNQPQHF
cdr3_nt: TGTGCCAGCAGCGAAAGGACAGGGACTTATAGCAATCAGCCCCAGCATTTT

d_call: .
v_call: TRBV24-1
clone_size: .
j_call: TRBJ2-2
cdr3_aa: CATSAYGSNTGELFF
cdr3_nt: TGTGCCACCAGTGCGTACGGTTCGAACACCGGGGAGCTGTTTTTT

d_call: .
v_call: TRBV28
clone_size: .
j_call: TRBJ2-2
cdr3_aa: CASSLSAPGGELFF
cdr3_nt: TGTGCCAGCAGTTTATCGGCCCCGGGCGGGGAGCTGTTTTTT

d_call: .
v_call: TRBV5-1
clone_size: .
j_call: TRBJ2-3
cdr3_aa: CASSLDSSADTQYF
cdr3_nt: TGCGCCAGCAGCTTGGACAGTTCAGCAGATACGCAGTATTTT

d_call: .
v_call: TRBV29-1
clone_size: few
j_call: TRBJ2-1
cdr3_aa: CSVIRGTSYNEQFF
cdr3_nt: TGCAGCGTTATCCGGGGGACCTCCTACAATGAGCAGTTCTTC

d_call: .
v_call: TRBV19
clone_size: .
j_call: TRBJ1-5
cdr3_aa: CASGGGSGPQHF
cdr3_nt: TGTGCCAGTGGGGGCGGGTCGGGGCCCCAGCATTTT

d_call: TRBD1
v_call: TRBV5-1
clone_size: .
j_call: TRBJ2-2
cdr3_aa: CASSFGNRGQGTGELFF
cdr3_nt: TGCGCCAGCAGCTTTGGTAACAGGGGGCAGGGCACCGGGGAGCTGTTTTTT

d_call: TRBD2
v_call: TRBV7-9
clone_size: .
j_call: TRBJ2-7
cdr3_aa: CASSSGRGGSYEQYF
cdr3_nt: TGTGCCAGCAGCTCTGGGCGGGGGGGTTCCTACGAGCAGTACTTC

d_call: TRBD1
v_call: TRBV7-3
clone_size: .
j_call: TRBJ2-1
cdr3_aa: CASSLGTGADEQFF
cdr3_nt: TGTGCCAGCAGCCTAGGGACAGGGGCCGATGAGCAGTTCTTC

d_call: .
v_call: TRBV29-1
clone_size: .
j_call: TRBJ1-1
cdr3_aa: CSVEGQRNTEAFF
cdr3_nt: TGCAGCGTTGAAGGACAACGGAACACTGAAGCTTTCTTT

d_call: TRBD2
v_call: TRBV7-6
clone_size: .
j_call: TRBJ2-5
cdr3_aa: CASSPTGLAGGETQYF
cdr3_nt: TGTGCCAGCAGCCCGACGGGACTAGCGGGGGGAGAGACCCAGTACTTC

d_call: .
v_call: TRBV19
clone_size: .
j_call: TRBJ1-2
cdr3_aa: CASSLQRGLNYGYTF
cdr3_nt: TGTGCCAGTAGTCTACAAAGGGGACTTAACTATGGCTACACCTTC

d_call: .
v_call: TRBV6-2/TRBV6-3
clone_size: .
j_call: TRBJ2-1
cdr3_aa: CASSRLSEQFF
cdr3_nt: TGTGCCAGCAGCCGGTTGAGTGAGCAGTTCTTC

d_call: .
v_call: TRBV2
clone_size: .
j_call: TRBJ2-1
cdr3_aa: CASSKRGNEQFF
cdr3_nt: TGTGCCAGCAGTAAACGGGGGAATGAGCAGTTCTTC